The next 17 T cell receptor beta chains were all read from a single sample in a study of beta chain features in type 1 diabetes. Sequenced material consisted of expressed TCRB transcripts (all of the isolated RNA was reverse transcribed). TCRdb keeps only in-frame clones here, not all; method: immunoSEQ multiplex PCR. The repertoire includes hundreds of thousands of clones, around 15% of them detected once, and 0.09% to 0.095% sits in the top ten. Sequenced material: naive CD4+ T cells from blood. The receptors here all came from a young man in good health.

The chain combines TRBV28 with TRBJ1-4, with D unresolved. The CDR3 has 15 residues. Trimming pared 5 bases from V and 3 bases from J, leaving 13 bases between. CDR1 and CDR2 (germline): MDHEN, SYDVKM. In nucleotides, the CDR3 is TGTGCCAGCAGTATTTTGACGGCACCTAATGAAAAACTGTTTTTT. It yields the protein CASSILTAPNEKLFF.

Here the CDR3 reads CASGGLAGGRETQYF. The CDR3 DNA follows: TGTGCCAGCGGAGGACTAGCGGGGGGGCGAGAGACCCAGTACTTC. The chain recombines TRBV21-1 with TRBJ2-5; no check of the table's D call, TRBD2, against the DNA was made. TRBV21-1 is assigned pseudogene status. This CDR3 comprises 15 residues.

A few counts support this clone. The chain links TRBV30 to TRBJ1-6; a weak D match, TRBD1 (5 bases). With 2 bases removed from V and 3 bases from J, the gap between germline ends came to 8 bases. The CDR3 spans 14 residues. Germline loops: CDR1 GTSNPN, CDR2 SVGIG (reference sequence). CDR3 nucleotide sequence: TGTGCCTGGAGTTCGAGGGGCTATAATTCACCCCTCCACTTT. Protein sequence: CAWSSRGYNSPLHF.

As for this clone: At the DNA level, this CDR3 is encoded by other sequences in the same sample as well. This chain joins TRBV5-1 and TRBJ2-3; possibly TRBD2 for D (5 bases). The CDR3 runs 14 residues. V was cut by 0 bases and J by 2 bases, with 7 bases left in between. Germline loops: CDR1 SGHRS, CDR2 YFSETQ. In DNA form, the CDR3 reads TGCGCCAGCAGCTTGGGAGGGAACACAGATACGCAGTATTTT. Translating it yields CASSLGGNTDTQYF.

The V call is TRBV9, the J call TRBJ1-1; D gene uncertain. V lost 0 bases and J lost 0, with 3 bases in between. The CDR3 spans 13 residues. Germline CDR1 SGDLS, CDR2 YYNGEE. This CDR3 is CASSVGMNTEAFF. In nucleotides, the CDR3 is TGTGCCAGCAGCGTAGGTATGAACACTGAAGCTTTCTTT.

This clone was recorded a few times. This chain uses TRBV9 with TRBJ2-3; a possible D gene is TRBD1 (6 bases). Germline assignment: CDR1 SGDLS and CDR2 YYNGEE. The CDR3 is 14 residues long. Trimming removed 3 bases at V and 3 bases at J, with 11 bases between. The CDR3 DNA reads as TGTGCCAGCAGCGGTTACAGGGTTACAGATACGCAGTATTTT. This encodes CASSGYRVTDTQYF.

V usage is TRBV6-5 and J usage is TRBJ2-4; a possible D gene is TRBD2 (7 bases). Germline-derived CDR1 and CDR2 are MNHEY and SVGAGI. The ends were cut back, 8 bases at V and 6 bases at J, with 20 bases in the middle. CDR3 length: 15 residues. The CDR3 is CASSQGRGAGNIQYF. The CDR3 DNA reads TGTGCCAGCTCCCAGGGCCGGGGGGCAGGAAACATTCAGTACTTC.

About this clone: The same CDR3 can be traced to other DNA sequences in this sample. The rearrangement links TRBV15 to TRBJ2-3, with D possibly being TRBD2 (6 bases). Germline V gene sequence: CDR1 LNHNV, CDR2 YYDKDF (reference sequence). This CDR3 is built from 14 residues. Trimming removed 6 bases at V and 3 bases at J, with 13 bases between. The CDR3 region is CATSRLGGTDTQYF. CDR3 DNA: TGTGCCACCAGTCGACTAGGAGGTACAGATACGCAGTATTTT.

CDR3 DNA sequence: TGTGCCAGCAGCTATGGGGGGACTAGACAAGAGACCCAGTACTTC. Amino acids: CASSYGGTRQETQYF. V and J are TRBV7-3 and TRBJ2-5, with 8 bases matching TRBD2. Germline V gene sequence: CDR1 SGHTA, CDR2 FQGTGA. V gave up 4 bases and J gave up 2 bases; unmatched junction bases: 6. This CDR3 comprises 15 residues.

The gene calls are TRBV5-1 and TRBJ2-7; unclear D gene. Germline-derived CDR1 and CDR2 are SGHRS and YFSETQ. The CDR3 is 15 amino acids. V lost 4 bases and J 4 bases, leaving 18 bases between the germline ends. For the CDR3, the DNA is TGCGCCAGCAGCCCGCTAAGGCCCTCCCGATACGAGCAGTACTTC. Residues: CASSPLRPSRYEQYF.

In its sample, this clone was seen a few times. This sequence joins TRBV12-5 and TRBJ1-1; possible D gene TRBD1, 6 bases. The CDR3 sequence is 15 residues long. Germline V gene lookup returns CDR1 LGHNT and CDR2 FRNRAP. V gave up 1 base and J gave up 5 bases, with 14 bases separating them. In DNA form, the CDR3 reads TGTGCTAGTGGTTTGGCTCTAGCAGGGGTGACTGAAGCTTTCTTT. Protein sequence: CASGLALAGVTEAFF.

This rearrangement joins TRBV4-2 to TRBJ2-1, with no clear D. The V end was cut by 0 bases, the J end by 4 bases, with 13 bases between. Germline V CDR1 and CDR2: LGHNA, YNFKEQ. The CDR3 is 16 residues long. The CDR3 nucleotides read TGTGCCAGCAGCCAAGAGTCCACGAATAGATACAATGAGCAGTTCTTC. It encodes CASSQESTNRYNEQFF.

This clone occurred a few times. J is TRBJ1-1 and V is TRBV14, with TRBD1 matching over 8 bases. The V gene end was trimmed by 2 bases and the J gene end by 5 bases; junction bases not matched to a gene: 7. The germline V gene has CDR1 SGHDN and CDR2 FVKESK. The CDR3 totals 15 residues. The CDR3, as DNA: TGTGCCAGCAGCCAACAAATAGGACAGGGAACTGAAGCTTTCTTT. The encoded protein is CASSQQIGQGTEAFF.

This clone was counted only a few times. The rearrangement uses TRBV9 and TRBJ2-2; D uncertain. The CDR3 totals 16 residues. V was shortened by 4 bases and J by 0 bases, with 13 bases between the two germline ends. CDR1 and CDR2 from the germline V gene are SGDLS and YYNGEE. CDR3 amino acids: CASSYAGSANTGELFF. The DNA for the CDR3 is TGTGCCAGCAGCTACGCCGGAAGCGCGAACACCGGGGAGCTGTTTTTT.

The V and J genes are TRBV27 and TRBJ2-3, with D perhaps given as TRBD1 or TRBD2 (5 bases each). With 6 bases removed from V and 12 bases from J, the gap between germline ends came to 16 bases. Germline CDR1 reads MNHEY; CDR2 reads SMNVEV (reference sequence). This CDR3 is 12 amino acids long. CDR3: CASRRTYGAQYF. CDR3 sequence (DNA): TGTGCCAGCAGGAGGACTTACGGGGCCCAGTATTTT.

This chain uses TRBV10-3 with TRBJ2-3; TRBD1 matches at 7 bases. CDR1 is ENHRY, CDR2 SYGVKD, per germline. The ends lost 8 bases at V and 9 bases at J; junction bases unmatched: 8. The CDR3 runs 12 residues. In DNA form, the CDR3 reads TGTGCCATCGCCAGAGAGGGGGCCACGCAGTATTTT. Its translation is CAIAREGATQYF.

The rearrangement uses TRBV7-9 and TRBJ2-3; TRBD1 aligns across 8 bases. The CDR3 is 14 amino acids. Trimming removed 11 bases from V and 1 base from J; junction bases left unmatched: 8. Germline V CDR1 and CDR2: SEHNR, FQNEAQ (reference sequence). In DNA form, the CDR3 reads TGTGCCGCCTCGACAGGGGTGGGCACAGATACGCAGTATTTT. Protein: CAASTGVGTDTQYF.